The clone carrying this T cell receptor (beta chain) has a handful of counts. What it recognizes is unknown. The whole isolated RNA underwent reverse transcription, so sequencing captured expressed TCRB transcripts. Only in-frame clones appear in the TCRdb table, and some are missing; sequencing was by immunoSEQ multiplex PCR. In the table there are hundreds of thousands of clones, 15% to 19% of which are singletons. These data are taken from a study of beta chain features in type 1 diabetes. Study as a whole: Sorted cells from all samples, numbering about 99,000,000, were examined. General study points: Type 1 diabetes patients showed a moderate but significant shortening of TCRB CDR3s in all four CD4+ subsets.

CDR3 size: 16 residues. V was trimmed by 2 bases and J by 6 bases, leaving 18 bases between them. The specimen sequenced was naive CD4+ T cells from blood. The source is a man between 18 and 35 years old in good health. The chain recombines TRBV23-1 with TRBJ2-3; D is possibly TRBD1 (6 bases). TRBV23-1 is filed as an ORF, its function uncertain. The CDR3 region is CASSQDRDKAWDTQYF. The DNA for the CDR3 is TGCGCCAGCAGTCAAGACCGGGACAAAGCTTGGGATACGCAGTATTTT.